Below, one T cell receptor (beta chain) is given with its context. The antigen is unknown. This record comes from a study of blood T cells in healthy people across ages. On the study more broadly: The capture of about one barcoded beta molecule per two T cells was achieved by template switching.

The CDR3 sequence is 16 residues long. The J segment lost 0 bases and the V segment lost 1 base, leaving 2 bases of the junction unmatched. CDR1 and CDR2 (germline): DFQATT, SNEGSKA (reference sequence). Next came a second PCR, run for about 7 to 12 cycles, which used a sample-barcoded 5' primer along with a J-beta primer mix. Every single cDNA molecule received a tag from a template-switch adaptor with 12 random nucleotides. TCRdb recomputed calls from the 5' RACE reads with MiXCR, one row per CDR3 protein. The sample carries roughly 800,000 distinct CDR3 sequences, around half recorded once. Study results and caveats: Measured against age, TCR beta diversity per million T cells decreased in a roughly linear manner.

This TCR derives from a man older than 75 in good health. Sequenced input: blood. The chain combines TRBV20-1 with TRBJ2-2, with 10 bases aligning to TRBD2. The CDR3 sequence is CSARGLAGANTGELFF. The CDR3 DNA reads TGCAGTGCTAGAGGCCTAGCGGGGGCGAACACCGGGGAGCTGTTTTTT.